These 18 T cell receptor beta chains were all obtained from the same sample, sequenced in a study of OX40 agonist ivuxolimab in advanced cancers. Here immunoSEQ multiplex PCR was the method, and the copy in TCRdb shows in-frame clones only, minus some. The profile covers tens of thousands of clones, with approximately 90% appearing a single time and 20% to 30% taken by the ten largest. The specimen comprised CD4+ or CD8+ T cells sorted from blood, sampled in a trial of the OX40 agonist ivuxolimab. The receptors here all came from an adult with an advanced solid tumor such as melanoma, head and neck, liver or kidney cancer.

The chain links TRBV28 to TRBJ2-7; TRBD2 matches 14 bases. Germline lookup yields CDR1 MDHEN and CDR2 SYDVKM. The CDR3 consists of 15 residues. Trimming removed 5 bases from V and 3 bases from J; junction bases left unmatched: 3. CDR3 sequence (DNA): TGTGCCAGCAGTATCGGGACTAGCGGGAGCTACGAGCAGTACTTC. This sequence encodes CASSIGTSGSYEQYF.

V and J are TRBV27 and TRBJ2-5; 7 bases are a match to TRBD2. The better agreement between TRBJ2-7 and the DNA end casts doubt on the J call. The CDR3 has 14 residues. Germline assignment: CDR1 MNHEY and CDR2 SMNVEV (reference sequence). The DNA of the CDR3 is TGTGCCAGCAGTGGGGGGGGGACCCTATACGAGCAGTACTTC. It codes for CASSGGGTLYEQYF.

The chain uses TRBV27 and TRBJ2-1; 10 nucleotides align to TRBD1. Germline-derived CDR1 and CDR2 are MNHEY and SMNVEV (reference sequence). This CDR3 contains 19 residues. The trim removed 2 bases at V and 8 bases at J, leaving 18 bases unmatched. The CDR3 bases are TGTGCCAGCAGTTTAAAGGGACAGGGGCCAGCTGGAGGGCTCCATGAGCAGTTCTTC. Protein product: CASSLKGQGPAGGLHEQFF.

The CDR3 bases are TGCAGCGTCCGACAGGAAGGGACCCAGTACTTC. Translating it yields CSVRQEGTQYF. The chain combines TRBV29-1 with TRBJ2-5, with a weak D call TRBD1 (6 bases). CDR1 is SQVTM and CDR2 is ANQGSEA in the germline V gene. Trimming removed 6 bases from V and 7 bases from J, with 12 bases in between. CDR3 length: 11 residues. Together with reference TRBV29-1 and TRBJ2-5, the CDR3 gives the full variable domain: SAVISQKPSRDICQRGTSLTIQCQVDSQVTMMFWYRQQPGQSLTLIATANQGSEATYESGFVIDKFPISRPNLTFSTLTVSNMSPEDSSIYLCSVRQEGTQYFGPGTRLLVL.

V and J are TRBV30 and TRBJ2-7, with D perhaps given as TRBD1 or TRBD2 (5 bases each). With 5 bases removed from V and 5 bases from J, the gap between germline ends came to 16 bases. The CDR3 covers 13 residues. Germline-derived CDR1 and CDR2 are GTSNPN and SVGIG (reference sequence). For the CDR3, the DNA is TGTGCCTGGGCCTTGGGGCGGGTAAACGAGCAGTACTTC. Translated: CAWALGRVNEQYF.

CDR3 bases: TGTGCCAGCAGTTACGTGGGCTCCTACAATGAGCAGTTCTTC. Protein product: CASSYVGSYNEQFF. The rearrangement joins TRBV6-5 to TRBJ2-1; D call uncertain. Germline CDR1 reads MNHEY; CDR2 reads SVGAGI. The CDR3 is 14 amino acids. Trimming cost V 2 bases and J 0 bases, with 5 bases left between them.

The J gene is TRBJ2-7, the V gene TRBV7-9; D unresolved. With 5 bases removed from V and 0 bases from J, the gap between germline ends came to 11 bases. The CDR3 runs 14 residues. Germline assignment: CDR1 SEHNR and CDR2 FQNEAQ (reference sequence). CDR3 sequence reads: CASSPRVSSYEQYF. In DNA, the CDR3 is TGTGCCAGCAGCCCCCGCGTGAGCTCCTACGAGCAGTACTTC.

This chain joins TRBV4-1 and TRBJ2-7; D is undetermined. Per germline, CDR1 MGHRA and CDR2 YSYEKL. Trimming left V 4 bases short and J 5 bases short, with 12 bases between. The CDR3 length is 13 residues. CDR3 protein: CASSPRRPDEQYF. CDR3 bases: TGCGCCAGCAGCCCCCGGAGACCGGACGAGCAGTACTTC.

The V call is TRBV28, the J call TRBJ2-5, with D possibly matching TRBD1 (6 bases). The tail of the sequence fits TRBJ2-7 better, so the J call may be wrong. The V gene's germline CDR1 is MDHEN and CDR2 SYDVKM. CDR3 size: 16 residues. The CDR3 bases are TGTGCCAGCAGTTTGACTGGGACAACCCCCTCCTACGAGCAGTACTTC. The encoded protein is CASSLTGTTPSYEQYF.

This clone was seen a single time. The chain combines TRBV27 with TRBJ1-1, with a weak D call TRBD1 (5 bases). There are 17 residues in the CDR3. Germline assignment: CDR1 MNHEY and CDR2 SMNVEV (reference sequence). V was cut by 2 bases and J by 3 bases, with 19 bases left in between. The CDR3 loop reads CASSLLYLRGGYTEAFF. DNA for the CDR3: TGTGCCAGCAGTTTACTTTATCTTCGGGGCGGATACACTGAAGCTTTCTTT.

V usage is TRBV7-9 and J usage is TRBJ2-7; the D is unclear. This CDR3 has 13 amino acids. CDR1 and CDR2 (germline): SEHNR, FQNEAQ (reference sequence). Trimming took off 3 bases at V and 4 bases at J, with 10 bases between the two ends. The CDR3: CASSFSSRYEQYF. The CDR3 DNA sequence: TGTGCCAGCAGCTTCTCCTCACGTTACGAGCAGTACTTC.

J is TRBJ2-4 and V is TRBV7-9; D is uncertain. Germline CDR1 is SEHNR and CDR2 is FQNEAQ (reference sequence). CDR3 length: 17 amino acids. V was shortened by 4 bases and J by 1 base, with 17 bases between the two germline ends. The CDR3 sequence: CASSSNMGNDAKNIQYF. The CDR3 DNA reads as TGTGCCAGCAGCTCTAACATGGGTAACGACGCCAAAAACATTCAGTACTTC. Variable domain in full (rest from reference TRBV7-9 and TRBJ2-4): DTGVSQNPRHKITKRGQNVTFRCDPISEHNRLYWYRQTLGQGPEFLTYFQNEAQLEKSRLLSDRFSAERPKGSFSTLEIQRTEQGDSAMYLCASSSNMGNDAKNIQYFGAGTRLSVL.

The V gene is TRBV29-1, the J gene TRBJ1-4, with D tentatively TRBD1 (5 bases). This CDR3 has 14 residues. V was clipped by 0 bases and J by 8 bases, with 13 bases between them. Germline CDR1 SQVTM, CDR2 ANQGSEA. Here the CDR3 DNA reads TGCAGCGTTGAAGAGGCAGGGCAAGGAGAAAAACTGTTTTTT. Translating gives CSVEEAGQGEKLFF.

This clone showed up just once. This chain uses TRBV25-1 with TRBJ2-1; D might be TRBD2 (5 bases). Germline CDR1 is MGHDK and CDR2 is SYGVNS. The ends were cut back, 3 bases at V and 7 bases at J, with 13 bases in the middle. This CDR3 has 14 residues. CDR3 sequence: CASSDSGKLNEQFF. CDR3 DNA sequence: TGTGCCAGCAGTGACTCGGGAAAATTAAATGAGCAGTTCTTC.

The chain is built from TRBV5-6 and TRBJ2-7, with 9 bases identical to TRBD2. The CDR3 is made up of 16 amino acids. The junction had 13 bases not matched to a gene; V was cut back by 4 bases and J by 5 bases. Looked up from germline, CDR1 is SGHDT and CDR2 is YYEEEE. CDR3 DNA: TGTGCCAGCAGCGCCGTCGGTGCGGGAGGGCCTAACGAGCAGTACTTC. Encoded protein: CASSAVGAGGPNEQYF.

The CDR3: CASQGLETQYF. In DNA form, the CDR3 reads TGTGCCAGTCAGGGGCTGGAGACCCAGTACTTC. The rearrangement links TRBV2 to TRBJ2-5, with D possibly being TRBD1 (6 bases). Trimming left V 9 bases short and J 5 bases short, with 10 bases between. Per the germline V gene, CDR1 is SNHLY and CDR2 is FYNNEI. The CDR3 contains 11 residues.

This clone was detected once. This rearrangement joins TRBV28 to TRBJ2-7; D may be TRBD1 or TRBD2 (6 bases each). Trimming shortened V by 3 bases and J by 3 bases, and 15 bases separated the two germline ends. The CDR3 is 15 residues long. Germline-derived CDR1 and CDR2 are MDHEN and SYDVKM. CDR3 DNA: TGTGCCAGCAGTTTCGGGGTGGGGGGCGGCTACGAGCAGTACTTC. It yields the protein CASSFGVGGGYEQYF.

The chain carries TRBV5-4 and TRBJ1-1, with a weak D call TRBD1 (6 bases). The germline V gene encodes CDR1 SGHNT and CDR2 YYREEE (reference sequence). Trimming cost V 6 bases and J 0 bases, with 9 bases left between them. This CDR3 contains 13 residues. The CDR3 sequence is CASKGGMNTEAFF. DNA for the CDR3: TGTGCCAGCAAAGGGGGAATGAACACTGAAGCTTTCTTT.